The 5 T cell receptor beta chains below were found in one sample sequenced in a study of blood T cell repertoires in COVID-19. The table came from immunoSEQ multiplex PCR; TCRdb's copy has only in-frame clones and leaves some out. The table shows 350,000 or so clones, with about nine tenths occurring only once. Sample: peripheral blood. The origin of the receptors is a woman aged 60-75 years with COVID-19, enrolled during active disease.

The chain joins TRBV19 to TRBJ1-1; D is unclear. This CDR3 is 12 amino acids long. Germline V gene lookup returns CDR1 LNHDA and CDR2 SQIVND (reference sequence). Trimming removed 3 bases at V and 4 bases at J, with 6 bases between. The CDR3 DNA reads as TGTGCCAGTAGTATTCCGGGCACTGAAGCTTTCTTT. Its translation: CASSIPGTEAFF. Using reference TRBV19 and TRBJ1-1 for the parts outside the CDR3, the full variable domain is DGGITQSPKYLFRKEGQNVTLSCEQNLNHDAMYWYRQDPGQGLRLIYYSQIVNDFQKGDIAEGYSVSREKKESFPLTVTSAQKNPTAFYLCASSIPGTEAFFGQGTRLTVV.

The chain is built from TRBV27 and TRBJ2-1, with a tentative D call TRBD1 (6 bases). The germline V gene has CDR1 MNHEY and CDR2 SMNVEV (reference sequence). V lost 6 bases and J 4 bases, leaving 7 bases between the germline ends. CDR3 length equals 12 residues. CDR3 protein: CASRGQYNEQFF. The CDR3 DNA sequence: TGTGCCAGCAGGGGACAATACAATGAGCAGTTCTTC.

J is TRBJ1-6 and V is TRBV12-3 or TRBV12-4; perhaps TRBD1 as D (5 bases). The CDR3 spans 13 residues. Between the trimmed V and J ends, which lost 7 bases and 9 bases, there was a span of 13 bases. The CDR3 DNA is TGTGCCAGCACCCGCGGGGCTCTTTCACCCCTCCACTTT. It is translated as CASTRGALSPLHF.

The chain links TRBV2 to TRBJ1-1, with D possibly being TRBD1 (6 bases). V shed 6 bases and J shed 4 bases, with 12 bases lying between them. Germline V gene lookup returns CDR1 SNHLY and CDR2 FYNNEI. The CDR3 has 13 residues. In DNA form, the CDR3 reads TGTGCCAGCAGAGGGGGTCGCAGCACTGAAGCTTTCTTT. As protein: CASRGGRSTEAFF.

The chain couples TRBV25-1 to TRBJ1-5; tentative D call: TRBD1 (5 bases). This CDR3 is 14 amino acids long. Trimming shortened V by 6 bases and J by 3 bases, and 12 bases separated the two germline ends. The germline V gene has CDR1 MGHDK and CDR2 SYGVNS. In nucleotides, the CDR3 is TGTGCCAGCAGGGGGCAGGAACCCAATCAGCCCCAGCATTTT. Translated: CASRGQEPNQPQHF. Full variable domain (outside the CDR3, taken from reference TRBV25-1 and TRBJ1-5): EADIYQTPRYLVIGTGKKITLECSQTMGHDKMYWYQQDPGMELHLIHYSYGVNSTEKGDLSSESTVSRIRTEHFPLTLESARPSHTSQYLCASRGQEPNQPQHFGDGTRLSIL.